The 8 T cell receptor beta chains below were found in one sample sequenced in a study of immune evolution from preneoplasia to lung adenocarcinoma. The table came from immunoSEQ multiplex PCR; TCRdb's copy has only in-frame clones and leaves some out. The table includes about 4,800 clones, around 88% detected once. Material for sequencing was FFPE lung adenocarcinoma in situ tissue. The origin of the receptors is a person between 65 and 80 years old with lung adenocarcinoma.

This clone was seen just once. The chain couples TRBV12-5 to TRBJ2-1; D may match TRBD1 or TRBD2 (5 bases each). V was pared by 6 bases and J by 6 bases, with 15 bases between. The CDR3 has 14 residues. Germline V gives CDR1 LGHNT, CDR2 FRNRAP. The CDR3 region is CASGTWDGVNEQFF. CDR3 DNA sequence: TGTGCTAGTGGAACCTGGGACGGCGTCAATGAGCAGTTCTTC.

The V call is TRBV7-8, the J call TRBJ2-7; possibly TRBD1 for D (6 bases). The CDR3 consists of 12 residues. Per germline, CDR1 SGHVS and CDR2 FQNEAQ. V lost 6 bases and J 3 bases, leaving 9 bases between the germline ends. The CDR3 region is CASSLTGYEQYF. DNA for the CDR3: TGTGCCAGCAGTCTGACAGGCTACGAGCAGTACTTC.

There are a few counts of this clone. The chain links TRBV7-2 to TRBJ2-2, with D possibly matching TRBD2 (5 bases). V was clipped by 5 bases and J by 4 bases, with 8 bases between them. From germline, CDR1 is SGHTA and CDR2 FQGNSA. The CDR3 covers 13 residues. DNA for the CDR3: TGTGCCAGCAGCGCGGACTTCACCGGGGAGCTGTTTTTT. The encoded protein is CASSADFTGELFF.

The chain recombines TRBV10-2 with TRBJ2-7, with 10 nucleotides matching TRBD2. The junction had 6 bases not matched to a gene; V was cut back by 4 bases and J by 0 bases. CDR1 is WSHSY, CDR2 SAAADI, per germline. This CDR3 region has 16 residues. This CDR3 is CASSGGLAGVSYEQYF. The CDR3 DNA reads as TGCGCCAGCAGTGGGGGGCTAGCGGGAGTCTCCTACGAGCAGTACTTC.

The rearrangement uses TRBV10-3 and TRBJ2-5; 10 nucleotides line up with TRBD1. CDR3 size: 17 residues. CDR1 and CDR2 (germline): ENHRY, SYGVKD. V gave up 6 bases and J gave up 2 bases; unmatched junction bases: 12. CDR3 residues: CAIRSQGQGFGQETQYF. In nucleotides, the CDR3 is TGTGCCATCAGGTCGCAGGGACAGGGGTTTGGGCAAGAGACCCAGTACTTC.

The rearrangement uses TRBV4-2 and TRBJ2-1; 10 bases are a match to TRBD2. The J segment lost 15 bases and the V segment lost 0 bases, leaving 8 bases of the junction unmatched. This CDR3 has 14 amino acids. Germline assignment: CDR1 LGHNA and CDR2 YNFKEQ. CDR3 sequence (DNA): TGTGCCAGCAGCCAAGAAGAAGCGGGAGGGCCATCGTTCTTC. Protein: CASSQEEAGGPSFF.

As for this clone: This CDR3 is also generated by other DNA sequences in the sample. Here the CDR3 DNA reads TGTGCCAGCAGTTACGGGACAGGGTTTAACGAGCAGTACTTC. It encodes CASSYGTGFNEQYF. V gene TRBV27 combines with J gene TRBJ2-7; 9 bases align to TRBD1. Trimming took 4 bases from V and 5 from J; bases not matched to a gene: 6. Germline V lookup: CDR1 MNHEY, CDR2 SMNVEV (reference sequence). The CDR3 loop spans 14 amino acids.

In this sample, this clone turned up a few times. This chain joins TRBV6-1 and TRBJ1-2; D remains unclear. From germline, CDR1 is MNHNS and CDR2 SASEGT. V was cut by 6 bases and J by 4 bases, with 9 bases left in between. CDR3 size: 12 residues. The CDR3 sequence is CASRPGGYGYTF. CDR3 nucleotides: TGTGCCAGCAGACCCGGAGGCTATGGCTACACCTTC.